These 5 T cell receptor beta chains share one sample of origin, sequenced in a study of T cell responses to AZD1222 COVID-19 vaccine. Profiling relied on immunoSEQ multiplex PCR, and the TCRdb table lists in-frame clones only, not all of them. This sample has 150,000 to 160,000 clones, with around nine tenths found just once. Material: peripheral blood, obtained 28 days after the second AZD1222 dose. The origin of the receptors is an adult who received the AZD1222 COVID-19 vaccine.

The V gene is TRBV28, the J gene TRBJ2-7, with 7 positions matching TRBD2. J was trimmed by 1 base and V by 6 bases; bases with no gene match: 0. The CDR3 has 12 amino acids. The V gene's germline CDR1 is MDHEN and CDR2 SYDVKM. The CDR3 DNA sequence: TGTGCCAGCAGGGGACTATCCTACGAGCAGTACTTC. Translating it yields CASRGLSYEQYF. Filled out from reference TRBV28 and TRBJ2-7, the complete variable domain reads DVKVTQSSRYLVKRTGEKVFLECVQDMDHENMFWYRQDPGLGLRLIYFSYDVKMKEKGDIPEGYSVSREKKERFSLILESASTNQTSMYLCASRGLSYEQYFGPGTRLTVT.

V usage is TRBV5-8 and J usage is TRBJ2-7, with D uncertain. The germline V and J ends were trimmed by 2 bases and 4 bases, with 4 bases remaining between them. The CDR3 runs to 11 residues. Germline loops: CDR1 SGHTS, CDR2 YDEGEE. The CDR3 DNA reads TGTGCCAGCAGCTTAAAGTACGAGCAGTACTTC. Translation: CASSLKYEQYF.

CDR3 residues: CASGLGQGHLHF. For the CDR3, the DNA is TGTGCTAGTGGTTTGGGACAGGGCCACCTCCACTTT. The chain carries TRBV12-5 and TRBJ1-6; TRBD1 agrees at 7 bases. V lost 1 base and J lost 15; bases outside the gene matches: 3. CDR3 length: 12 amino acids. CDR1 is LGHNT and CDR2 is FRNRAP in the germline V gene.

The J gene is TRBJ2-6, the V gene TRBV27; D is uncertain. This CDR3 contains 16 residues. V shed 4 bases and J shed 2 bases, with 12 bases lying between them. CDR1 MNHEY and CDR2 SMNVEV come from the germline V gene (reference sequence). CDR3 bases: TGTGCCAGCAGTTCCTCTGACGTGGCTGGGGCCAACGTCCTGACTTTC. It yields the protein CASSSSDVAGANVLTF.

The V call is TRBV21-1, the J call TRBJ1-1. TRBV21-1 is a pseudogene. The CDR3 covers 11 residues. Written as DNA, the CDR3 is TGTGCCAGACCACCGGGGGGCCGCTCTTTCTTT. Its protein product is CARPPGGRSFF.